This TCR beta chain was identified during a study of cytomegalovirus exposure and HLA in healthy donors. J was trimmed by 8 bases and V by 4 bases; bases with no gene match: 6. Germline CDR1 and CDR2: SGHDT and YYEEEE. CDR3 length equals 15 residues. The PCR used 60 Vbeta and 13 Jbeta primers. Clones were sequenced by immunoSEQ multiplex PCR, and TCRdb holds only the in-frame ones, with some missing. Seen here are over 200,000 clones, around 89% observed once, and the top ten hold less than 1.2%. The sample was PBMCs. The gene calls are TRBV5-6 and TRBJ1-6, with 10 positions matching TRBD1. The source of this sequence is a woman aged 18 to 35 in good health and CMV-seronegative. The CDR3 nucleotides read TGTGCCAGCAGCCCTGAGGGACAGGGGTATTCACCCCTCCACTTT. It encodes CASSPEGQGYSPLHF.